Reported below is one T cell receptor beta chain. Its antigen remains unidentified. Looked up from germline, CDR1 is SEHNR and CDR2 is FQNEAQ (reference sequence). The CDR3 consists of 15 residues. V dropped 5 bases and J dropped 9; count of bases not matched to a gene: 7. This entry belongs to a study of T cell therapy after organ transplantation. The table came from immunoSEQ multiplex PCR; TCRdb's copy has only in-frame clones and leaves some out. The sample lists about 21,000 clones, 65% to 85% occurring once. Time point reported: 20-29 weeks after completion of therapy. The rearrangement joins TRBV7-9 to TRBJ2-1; 13 bases are shared with TRBD2. Sequencing used CD8+ T cells from blood, obtained after autologous CMV-specific T cell therapy. The TCR originated in a human patient who had received a solid organ transplant and had CMV disease. Part of the T cells may come from the graft donor. This chain's CDR3 is CASSELAGGIIEQFF. In nucleotides, the CDR3 is TGTGCCAGCAGCGAACTAGCGGGGGGGATAATTGAGCAGTTCTTC.